This T cell receptor beta chain was identified in a study of blood T cells in healthy people across ages. In the study overall: Every two T cells gave about one barcoded beta molecule via template switching.

With a J-beta primer mix and a sample-barcoded 5' primer, a second PCR ran about 7 to 12 cycles. From each sample, at least 2.5 million paired-end reads containing CDR3 were obtained. TCRdb processed the 5' RACE reads anew with MiXCR; each CDR3 protein has one entry. The sample carries some 760,000 distinct CDR3 sequences, 25% recorded once. Germline V gene lookup returns CDR1 MGHRA and CDR2 YSYEKL. The CDR3 contains 15 residues. V was clipped by 4 bases and J by 1 base, with 14 bases between them. This clonotype was picked up a small number of times. These data were likewise used in another study, on T cells of mothers and their children. That study adds: The donors comprised six children and their three healthy Caucasian mothers.

The gene calls are TRBV4-1 and TRBJ2-7; a possible D gene is TRBD2 (5 bases). This receptor was obtained from a boy younger than 18 in good health. Sequencing was performed on blood. The CDR3 sequence is CASSLVGAASYEQYF. The CDR3 DNA reads as TGCGCCAGCAGCCTCGTCGGAGCGGCTTCCTACGAGCAGTACTTC.